One and the same sample provided the 14 T cell receptor beta chains below, sequenced in a study of post-analysis software for immune sequencing data. Study outcomes and limitations: The study found TRBV5-6, TRBV5-1 and TRBV20-1 among five TRBV segments more frequent in patients than controls.

TCR beta libraries were prepared from cDNA with unique molecular identifiers. TCRdb itself ran the PCR reads through MiXCR, one entry per CDR3 protein. The sample lists 750,000 to 950,000 distinct CDR3 sequences, roughly 50% occurring once. The antigens for these receptors are not known. Sequenced input: blood. Receptors originate from a girl aged 10 to 17 with multiple sclerosis.

This clonotype was recorded a few times. The CDR3 DNA is TGTGCCAGCAGCTTATGGCTAGCGGGGGTAGACCAAGAGACCCAGTACTTC. Translation gives CASSLWLAGVDQETQYF. The J gene is TRBJ2-5, the V gene TRBV11-2; the match to TRBD2 covers 10 bases. Per the germline V gene, CDR1 is SGHAT and CDR2 is FQNNGV. This CDR3 is built from 17 residues. After removal of 2 bases from V and 0 bases from J, the junction contained 6 bases not matched to a gene.

The chain carries TRBV10-3 and TRBJ2-1; D is perhaps TRBD2 (6 bases). Germline V gives CDR1 ENHRY, CDR2 SYGVKD. This CDR3 is 11 amino acids long. Trimming took 3 bases from V and 10 from J, leaving 7 bases between them. The CDR3 region is CAISDTSEQFF. The CDR3 nucleotides read TGTGCCATCAGTGACACTAGCGAGCAGTTCTTC.

The chain has TRBV19 and TRBJ1-1; D is unclear. The V and J ends lost 6 bases and 11 bases respectively, with 10 bases between them. Per germline, CDR1 LNHDA and CDR2 SQIVND (reference sequence). The CDR3 extends over 10 amino acids. The CDR3 spells CASRSAVAFF. The CDR3 DNA reads TGTGCCAGTAGATCGGCCGTGGCTTTCTTT.

This clonotype was seen a few times. This rearrangement joins TRBV6-6 to TRBJ2-3, with D unclear. From germline, CDR1 is MNHNY and CDR2 SVGAGI (reference sequence). This CDR3 contains 16 residues. Trimming took off 4 bases at V and 0 bases at J, with 14 bases between the two ends. The CDR3 protein is CASSSEYPPSTDTQYF. In DNA form, the CDR3 reads TGTGCCAGCAGTTCGGAATACCCGCCGAGCACAGATACGCAGTATTTT.

The V and J genes are TRBV20-1 and TRBJ2-5, with a possible D match to TRBD2 (5 bases). This CDR3 has 15 amino acids. The germline CDR1 and CDR2 sequences are DFQATT and SNEGSKA (reference sequence). Trimming stripped 2 bases from V and 1 base from J, with 14 bases between. The CDR3 is CSARNGGSAQETQYF. The CDR3 DNA is TGCAGTGCTAGAAATGGTGGTAGCGCCCAAGAGACCCAGTACTTC.

This clonotype has a handful of counts. The rearrangement uses TRBV20-1 and TRBJ2-3; TRBD2 is a possible D gene (6 bases). This CDR3 has 14 amino acids. V lost 3 bases and J 0 bases, leaving 10 bases between the germline ends. The germline V gene has CDR1 DFQATT and CDR2 SNEGSKA (reference sequence). The CDR3 nucleotides are TGCAGTGCTAGTGTCGGGACTAGCACAGATACGCAGTATTTT. Translated: CSASVGTSTDTQYF.

This clonotype was seen only once. This chain connects TRBV5-1 to TRBJ2-5; 12 bases agree with TRBD2. The DNA end favors TRBJ2-7, so the J call may be wrong. Germline CDR1 is SGHRS and CDR2 is YFSETQ. CDR3 length: 15 residues. The CDR3 nucleotides are TGCGCCAGCAGCTTACTTGGACTAGCGGGAAACGAGCAGTACTTC. It translates to CASSLLGLAGNEQYF.

This sequence joins TRBV6-1 and TRBJ2-1; the match to TRBD1 covers 12 bases. With 6 bases clipped from V and 1 base from J, the junction kept 7 bases outside the gene matches. Germline loops: CDR1 MNHNS, CDR2 SASEGT. The CDR3 runs to 17 residues. CDR3: CASRGTGGLGSYNEQFF. In DNA, the CDR3 is TGTGCCAGCAGAGGGACAGGGGGCCTAGGGTCCTACAATGAGCAGTTCTTC.

The chain uses TRBV5-1 and TRBJ2-3; D gene ambiguous. V was cut by 3 bases and J by 4 bases, with 9 bases left in between. The CDR3 length is 13 residues. Germline assignment: CDR1 SGHRS and CDR2 YFSETQ. The DNA of the CDR3 is TGCGCCAGCAGCTCCAGACCCGCAGATACGCAGTATTTT. Translated, it gives CASSSRPADTQYF.

This clonotype has just one count. This chain joins TRBV5-5 and TRBJ2-5; D is possibly TRBD2 (6 bases). There are 15 residues in the CDR3. Germline values: CDR1 SGHKS, CDR2 YYEKEE (reference sequence). Trimming removed 0 bases from V and 5 bases from J, with 14 bases in between. CDR3 in amino acids: CASSLGRGLMETQYF. CDR3 sequence (DNA): TGTGCCAGCAGCTTGGGGAGGGGATTGATGGAGACCCAGTACTTC. Combining the CDR3 with reference TRBV5-5 and TRBJ2-5 gives the whole variable domain DAGVTQSPTHLIKTRGQQVTLRCSPISGHKSVSWYQQVLGQGPQFIFQYYEKEERGRGNFPDRFSARQFPNYSSELNVNALLLGDSALYLCASSLGRGLMETQYFGPGTRLLVL.

This sequence joins TRBV3-1 and TRBJ2-7; 7 bases are shared with TRBD1. The CDR3 consists of 14 residues. Germline V CDR1 and CDR2: LGHDT, YNNKEL (reference sequence). The trim removed 6 bases at V and 2 bases at J, leaving 7 bases unmatched. For the CDR3, the DNA is TGTGCCAGCAGTGCGACAGGGACAGCCTACGAGCAGTACTTC. It codes for CASSATGTAYEQYF.

The J gene is TRBJ1-1, the V gene TRBV5-6; 10 nucleotides match TRBD1. The CDR3 totals 15 residues. Trimming cost V 7 bases and J 0 bases; bases outside gene matches: 6. Looked up from germline, CDR1 is SGHDT and CDR2 is YYEEEE. Written as DNA, the CDR3 is TGTGCCAGCGGATGGGACAGGGGCATGAACACTGAAGCTTTCTTT. Translated: CASGWDRGMNTEAFF.

The rearrangement links TRBV11-2 to TRBJ2-5; 7 positions agree with TRBD2. Germline CDR1 reads SGHAT; CDR2 reads FQNNGV. This CDR3 spans 14 amino acids. Losses at the gene ends were 4 bases for V and 4 bases for J; bases not matched to a gene: 6. The CDR3 here is CASSSRTSSETQYF. CDR3 bases: TGTGCCAGCAGCTCCCGGACTAGTTCAGAGACCCAGTACTTC.

The chain joins TRBV11-3 to TRBJ2-3; 8 nucleotides align to TRBD2. The trim removed 5 bases at V and 1 base at J, leaving 8 bases unmatched. The V gene's germline CDR1 is SGHNT and CDR2 YENEEA. The length of the CDR3 is 16 residues. The CDR3 loop reads CASSRTSSGGTDTQYF. DNA for the CDR3: TGTGCCAGCAGCCGAACCAGTAGCGGGGGCACAGATACGCAGTATTTT.